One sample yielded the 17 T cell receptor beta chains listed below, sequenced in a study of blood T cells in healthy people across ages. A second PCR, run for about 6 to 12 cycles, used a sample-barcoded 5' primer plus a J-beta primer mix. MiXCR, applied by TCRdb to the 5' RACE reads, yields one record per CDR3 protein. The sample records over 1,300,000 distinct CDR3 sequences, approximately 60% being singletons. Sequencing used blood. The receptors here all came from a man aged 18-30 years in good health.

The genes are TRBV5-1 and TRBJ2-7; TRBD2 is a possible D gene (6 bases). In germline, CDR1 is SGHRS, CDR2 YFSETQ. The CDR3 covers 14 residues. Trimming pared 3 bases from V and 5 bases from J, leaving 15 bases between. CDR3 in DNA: TGCGCCAGCAGCTGGGAGACTAGAAAAGACGAGCAGTACTTC. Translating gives CASSWETRKDEQYF.

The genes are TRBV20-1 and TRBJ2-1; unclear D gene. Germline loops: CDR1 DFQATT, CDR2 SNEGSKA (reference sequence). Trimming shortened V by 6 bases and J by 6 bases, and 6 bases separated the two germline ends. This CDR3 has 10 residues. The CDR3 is CSAHFNEQFF. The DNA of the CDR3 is TGCAGTGCCCATTTCAATGAGCAGTTCTTC.

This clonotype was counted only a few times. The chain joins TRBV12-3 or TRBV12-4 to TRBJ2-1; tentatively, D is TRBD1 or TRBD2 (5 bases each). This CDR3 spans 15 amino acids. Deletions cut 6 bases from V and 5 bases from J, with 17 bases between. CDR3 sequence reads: CASRPRGNSNNEQFF. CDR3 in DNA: TGTGCCAGCAGGCCACGGGGCAATAGTAACAATGAGCAGTTCTTC.

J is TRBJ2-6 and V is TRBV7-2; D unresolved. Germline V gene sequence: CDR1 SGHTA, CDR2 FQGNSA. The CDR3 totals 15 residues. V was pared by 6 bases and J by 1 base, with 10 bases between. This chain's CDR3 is CASSAPSSGANVLTF. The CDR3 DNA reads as TGTGCCAGCAGTGCCCCCAGTTCTGGGGCCAACGTCCTGACTTTC.

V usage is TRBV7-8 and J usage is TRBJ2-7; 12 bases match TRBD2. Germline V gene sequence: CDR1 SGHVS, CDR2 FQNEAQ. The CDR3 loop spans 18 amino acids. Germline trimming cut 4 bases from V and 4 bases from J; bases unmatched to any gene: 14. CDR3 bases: TGTGCCAGCAGCTACCCATTAGGGCTAGCGGGAGGGGTATACGAGCAGTACTTC. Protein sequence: CASSYPLGLAGGVYEQYF. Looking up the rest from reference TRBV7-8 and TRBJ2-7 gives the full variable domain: GAGVSQSPRYKVAKRGQDVALRCDPISGHVSLFWYQQALGQGPEFLTYFQNEAQLDKSGLPSDRFFAERPEGSVSTLKIQRTQQEDSAVYLCASSYPLGLAGGVYEQYFGPGTRLTVT.

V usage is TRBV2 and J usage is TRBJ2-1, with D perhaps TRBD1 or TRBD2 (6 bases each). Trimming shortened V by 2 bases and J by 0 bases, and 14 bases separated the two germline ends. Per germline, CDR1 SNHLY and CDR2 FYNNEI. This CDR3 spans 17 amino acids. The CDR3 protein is CASSEWGARSSYNEQFF. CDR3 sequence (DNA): TGTGCCAGCAGTGAATGGGGGGCGCGTAGCTCCTACAATGAGCAGTTCTTC.

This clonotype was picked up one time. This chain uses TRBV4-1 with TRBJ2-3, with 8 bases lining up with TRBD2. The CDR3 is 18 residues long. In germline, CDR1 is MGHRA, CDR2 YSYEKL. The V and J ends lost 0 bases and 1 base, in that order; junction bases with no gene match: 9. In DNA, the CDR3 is TGCGCCAGCAGCCAAGATGTTTCTAGCGGGTGGGGCACAGATACGCAGTATTTT. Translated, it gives CASSQDVSSGWGTDTQYF.

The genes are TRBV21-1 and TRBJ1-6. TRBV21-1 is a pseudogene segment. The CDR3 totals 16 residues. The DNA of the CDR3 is TGTGCCAGCAGCAAGGGTTCAGGCTCCTATAATTCACCCCTCCACTTT. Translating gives CASSKGSGSYNSPLHF.

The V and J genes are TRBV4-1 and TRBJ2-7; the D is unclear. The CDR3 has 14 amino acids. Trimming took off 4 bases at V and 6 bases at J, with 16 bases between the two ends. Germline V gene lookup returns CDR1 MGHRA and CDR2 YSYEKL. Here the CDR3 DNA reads TGCGCCAGCAGCCCCTCTCATCGTGGGCGCGAGCAGTACTTC. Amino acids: CASSPSHRGREQYF.

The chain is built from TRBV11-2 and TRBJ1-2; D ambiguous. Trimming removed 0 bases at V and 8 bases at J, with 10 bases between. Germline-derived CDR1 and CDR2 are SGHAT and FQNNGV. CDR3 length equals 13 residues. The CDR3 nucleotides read TGTGCCAGCAGCTTAGATCCCAATAGCGGCTACACCTTC. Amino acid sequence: CASSLDPNSGYTF.

The CDR3 here is CASSPSDRGGLEQFF. CDR3 in DNA: TGTGCCAGCAGCCCCTCAGACAGGGGCGGTCTTGAGCAGTTCTTC. The chain recombines TRBV11-2 with TRBJ2-1, with 8 bases aligning to TRBD1. The CDR3 loop spans 15 amino acids. Trimming removed 5 bases from V and 9 bases from J; junction bases left unmatched: 12. Germline CDR1 SGHAT, CDR2 FQNNGV.

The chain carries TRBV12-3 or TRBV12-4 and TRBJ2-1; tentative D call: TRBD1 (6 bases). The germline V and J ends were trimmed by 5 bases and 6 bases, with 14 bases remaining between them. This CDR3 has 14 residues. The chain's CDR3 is CASSPGAIGNEQFF. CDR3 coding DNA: TGTGCCAGCAGTCCAGGGGCGATCGGCAATGAGCAGTTCTTC.

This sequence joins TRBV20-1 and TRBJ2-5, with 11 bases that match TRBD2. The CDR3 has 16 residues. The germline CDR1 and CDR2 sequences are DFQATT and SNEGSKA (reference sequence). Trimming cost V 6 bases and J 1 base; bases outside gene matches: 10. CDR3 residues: CSANLTSGRCQETQYF. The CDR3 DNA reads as TGCAGTGCAAATCTCACTAGCGGGAGATGCCAAGAGACCCAGTACTTC.

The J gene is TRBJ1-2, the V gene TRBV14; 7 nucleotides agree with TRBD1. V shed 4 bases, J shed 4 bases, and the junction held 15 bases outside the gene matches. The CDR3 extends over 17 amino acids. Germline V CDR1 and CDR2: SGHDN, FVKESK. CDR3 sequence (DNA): TGTGCCAGCAGCCGAGAACTTGGGACAGTCACTACCTATGGCTACACCTTC. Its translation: CASSRELGTVTTYGYTF.

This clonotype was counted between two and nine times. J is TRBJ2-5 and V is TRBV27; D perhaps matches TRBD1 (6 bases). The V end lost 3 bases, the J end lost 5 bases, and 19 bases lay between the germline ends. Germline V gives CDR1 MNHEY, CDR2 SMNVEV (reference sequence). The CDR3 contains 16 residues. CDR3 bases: TGTGCCAGCAGTTTTTCGGCAGGGGTTCCGTCCGAGACCCAGTACTTC. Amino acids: CASSFSAGVPSETQYF.

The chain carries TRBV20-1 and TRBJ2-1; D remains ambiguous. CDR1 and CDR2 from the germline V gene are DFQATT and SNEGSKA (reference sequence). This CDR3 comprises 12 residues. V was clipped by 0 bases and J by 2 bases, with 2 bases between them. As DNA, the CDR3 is TGCAGTGCTAGAGAACCCTACAATGAGCAGTTCTTC. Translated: CSAREPYNEQFF.

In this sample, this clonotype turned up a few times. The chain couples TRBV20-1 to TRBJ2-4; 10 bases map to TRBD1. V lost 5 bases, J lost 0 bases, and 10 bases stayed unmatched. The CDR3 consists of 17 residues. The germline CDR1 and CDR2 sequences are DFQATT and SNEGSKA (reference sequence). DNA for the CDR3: TGCAGTGCTCACCGGACAGGGGGAGGCTTAGCCAAAAACATTCAGTACTTC. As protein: CSAHRTGGGLAKNIQYF.